This TCR beta chain was retrieved from a study of naive and memory T cell subsets. Whole-study results and caveats: No ground truth validated the naive and memory repertoire findings. Naive and memory subsets had different power law exponents for TCR abundance. Especially in CD8 cells, naive repertoires contained a few larger clonotypes, possibly CD45RA-re-expressing memory cells.

CD4+ T cell IFNgamma after overnight CMV lysate exposure gave donor CMV status. Four subsets defined by CD45RA and CD27 were sorted after CD3, CD4, CD8 and live/dead staining. Two oligonucleotides, mixed equimolar, formed the beta constant-region primer covering TRBC1 and TRBC2. Nested alpha and beta constant-region primers with the SP2 primer drove four PCR rounds on ligated cDNA. In TCRdb, the UMI-ligation and nested PCR reads were re-called with MiXCR into one record per CDR3 protein. The data hold 150,000 or so distinct CDR3 sequences, with 20% to 25% observed a single time. The germline gives CDR1 MNHEY, CDR2 SVGAGI. The V end was cut by 0 bases, the J end by 6 bases, with 23 bases between. The CDR3 is 18 residues long. Notes on this clonotype: The antigen is not known.

The specimen was naive CD4+ T cells from blood. J is TRBJ1-1 and V is TRBV6-5; D unclear. This receptor was taken from a human donor in good health. CDR3 region: CASSYSGLRAAYDPEAFF. The DNA for the CDR3 is TGTGCCAGCAGTTACTCCGGCCTACGAGCAGCCTATGATCCTGAAGCTTTCTTT.